This note documents a single T cell receptor (beta chain) sequence. This clone's antigen is unknown. No base-level quality is on record; no much larger clone is a single base apart. CDR3 length: 14 amino acids, cysteine to phenylalanine. The kept DNA is CDR3 alone, 42 bases in frame from the first base. The germline V and J ends show losses of 4 bases and 3 bases respectively, and no gene match explains 7 bases of the junction. From the germline V gene, CDR1 is SGHRS and CDR2 is YFSETQ. Receptors were amplified or captured by the immunoSEQ multiplex PCR assay. As stored in TCRdb, this immuneACCESS dataset retains in-frame rearrangements with V and J assigned. A fraction of the clones does not appear; measured against another copy, unresolved V genes explain less than half of the discrepancy, and the remainder lacks a known reason. A total of fewer than 45,000 clones appear in this sample, roughly 72% of them only once. The ten largest account for roughly 10% of the sample.

The sample comes from a study of radiotherapy plus CTLA-4 blockade in lung cancer (dated by TCRdb to 2016 to 2019). Concerning the study at large: Objective responses occurred in roughly 20% of enrolled patients, and approximately 34% achieved disease control. What the research found in general, with its limitations: After treatment with radiotherapy and ipilimumab, TCR clones that originated in tumors expanded in peripheral blood. Early dynamic changes in blood T cell clones, together with increased serum interferon-beta after radiation, were reported as the strongest predictors of response.

Focal radiation therapy combined with CTLA-4 blockade (ipilimumab) was tested in patients with chemo-refractory metastatic non-small-cell lung cancer. This TCR came from a human donor with non-small cell lung cancer who had stable disease on radiotherapy plus ipilimumab. This receptor chain uses TRBV5-1 and TRBJ2-7, and TRBD1 matches 7 of the central bases. Sequences were derived from peripheral blood, sampled from a patient treated with radiotherapy plus ipilimumab. The CDR3 loop reads CASSPWDSYYEQYF. The DNA reads TGCGCCAGCAGCCCATGGGACAGCTACTACGAGCAGTACTTC.